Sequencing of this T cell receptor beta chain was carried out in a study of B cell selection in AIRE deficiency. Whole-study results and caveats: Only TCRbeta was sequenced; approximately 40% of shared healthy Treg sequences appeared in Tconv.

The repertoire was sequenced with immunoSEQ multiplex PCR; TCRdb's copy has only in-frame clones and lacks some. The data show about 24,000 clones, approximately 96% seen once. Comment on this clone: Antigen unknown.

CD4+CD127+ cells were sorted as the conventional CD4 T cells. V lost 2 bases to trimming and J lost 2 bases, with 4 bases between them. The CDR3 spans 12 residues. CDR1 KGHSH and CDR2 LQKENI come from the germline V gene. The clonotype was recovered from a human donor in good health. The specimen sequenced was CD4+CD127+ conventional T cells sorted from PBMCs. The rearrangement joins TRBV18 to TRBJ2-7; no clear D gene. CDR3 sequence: CASSPNTYEQYF. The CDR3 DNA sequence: TGTGCCAGCTCACCAAACACCTACGAGCAGTACTTC.